The rows below give T cell receptor beta chains drawn from one sample of a study of a mutant IDH1 vaccine in newly diagnosed glioma. These receptors are not linked to any known antigen. TCRdb keeps only in-frame clones here, not all; method: immunoSEQ multiplex PCR. The sample consists of about 34,000 clones, just under 90% of them appearing once. The source was PBMCs, collected from a glioma patient whose treatment included an IDH1 peptide vaccine. These receptors came from a woman aged 25 to 45 with glioma. Each CDR3 is given with its conserved first and last residue. A D gene is named only where the DNA matches it firmly. Some rows have no size entry. The others give once, few or many, or a class for an expanded clone.

v_gene	abundance	len	d_gene	j_gene	CDR3aa	CDR3nt
TRBV2	medium-sized	13	NA	TRBJ2-7	CASTQADSYEQYF	TGTGCCAGCACACAGGCGGACTCCTACGAGCAGTACTTC
TRBV6-5	NA	13	NA	TRBJ2-1	CASSFPGTHEQFF	TGTGCCAGCAGTTTCCCCGGGACACACGAGCAGTTCTTC
TRBV7-6	NA	14	NA	TRBJ2-2	CASSLSFGTGELFF	TGTGCCAGCAGCTTAAGCTTCGGCACCGGGGAGCTGTTTTTT
TRBV14	NA	18	NA	TRBJ2-4	CASSQDKRTVPAKNIQYF	TGTGCCAGCAGCCAAGATAAGAGGACAGTCCCAGCCAAAAACATTCAGTACTTC
TRBV10-3	NA	15	TRBD1	TRBJ2-7	CAIRETGGQNYEQYF	TGTGCCATCAGAGAGACAGGGGGACAGAACTACGAGCAGTACTTC
TRBV12-5	NA	14	TRBD1	TRBJ1-2	CASAWDRGNYGYTF	TGTGCTAGTGCTTGGGACAGGGGTAACTATGGCTACACCTTC
TRBV11-1	NA	16	NA	TRBJ1-6	CASSPARGVGNSPLHF	TGTGCCAGCAGCCCCGCGCGGGGGGTTGGGAATTCACCCCTCCACTTT
TRBV10-3	NA	14	TRBD1	TRBJ2-3	CAATWDRSTDTQYF	TGTGCCGCGACTTGGGACAGAAGCACAGATACGCAGTATTTT
TRBV5-6	NA	14	NA	TRBJ1-1	CASSSVTGSTEAFF	TGTGCCAGCAGCTCAGTGACCGGGAGCACTGAAGCTTTCTTT
TRBV7-2	NA	17	TRBD2	TRBJ2-1	CASSLDRAGARRDEQFF	TGTGCCAGCAGCTTAGATCGAGCGGGGGCCAGGCGGGATGAGCAGTTCTTC
TRBV5-4	NA	14	NA	TRBJ2-7	CASSPREMGYEQYF	TGTGCCAGCAGCCCCCGTGAAATGGGCTACGAGCAGTACTTC
TRBV5-5	NA	11	NA	TRBJ1-1	CASSPNTEAFF	TGTGCCAGCAGCCCCAACACTGAAGCTTTCTTT
TRBV19	NA	16	TRBD1	TRBJ1-5	CASKGQGSYSNQPQHF	TGTGCCAGTAAGGGACAGGGATCTTATAGCAATCAGCCCCAGCATTTT
TRBV5-4	NA	13	NA	TRBJ1-2	CASSLGAGIGYTF	TGTGCCAGCAGCTTGGGGGCAGGTATTGGCTACACCTTC
TRBV19	NA	14	NA	TRBJ1-1	CASSIVHLNTEAFF	TGTGCCAGTAGTATAGTTCATTTGAACACTGAAGCTTTCTTT
TRBV5-6	NA	15	NA	TRBJ2-3	CASSSASWITDTQYF	TGTGCCAGCAGCTCGGCTAGCTGGATTACAGATACGCAGTATTTT
TRBV11-2	NA	14	NA	TRBJ1-2	CASSPSMRSYGYTF	TGTGCCAGCAGCCCCAGTATGCGAAGCTATGGCTACACCTTC
TRBV27	NA	15	TRBD1	TRBJ1-2	CASSLKGQGVYGYTF	TGTGCCAGCAGTTTAAAGGGACAGGGGGTCTATGGCTACACCTTC
TRBV2	NA	13	NA	TRBJ2-5	CASKRGTRETQYF	TGTGCCAGCAAGAGGGGGACGAGAGAGACCCAGTACTTC
TRBV4-1	NA	20	NA	TRBJ1-6	CASSQDRWAIFLYPNSPLHF	TGCGCCAGCAGCCAAGATCGATGGGCCATCTTTTTGTATCCTAATTCACCCCTCCACTTT
TRBV5-4	NA	13	TRBD2	TRBJ2-4	CASSGAGGNIQYF	TGTGCCAGCTCGGGGGCGGGAGGCAACATTCAGTACTTC
TRBV10-1	NA	12	NA	TRBJ2-5	CASSNGPDTQYF	TGCGCCAGCAGTAACGGACCGGACACCCAGTACTTC
TRBV7-2	NA	14	NA	TRBJ2-3	CASSLMQGGDTQYF	TGTGCCAGCAGCTTAATGCAGGGAGGAGATACGCAGTATTTT
TRBV25-1	NA	15	NA	TRBJ2-7	CASSVEAGASYEQYF	TGTGCCAGCAGTGTGGAGGCAGGTGCTTCCTACGAGCAGTACTTC
TRBV5-4	NA	13	NA	TRBJ1-1	CASSFGLGTEAFF	TGTGCCAGCAGTTTTGGACTCGGGACTGAAGCTTTCTTT
TRBV5-6	NA	14	TRBD1	TRBJ1-6	CASSVGQGNSPLHF	TGTGCCAGCAGCGTGGGACAGGGGAATTCACCCCTCCACTTT
TRBV6-5	NA	12	NA	TRBJ1-2	CASSFDGGGYTF	TGTGCCAGCAGCTTCGACGGGGGGGGCTACACCTTC
TRBV4-1	NA	12	TRBD2	TRBJ2-3	CATTSGTDTQYF	TGCGCCACCACTAGCGGCACAGATACGCAGTATTTT
TRBV6-6	NA	16	NA	TRBJ1-1	CASSYLLNREFTEAFF	TGTGCCAGCAGTTACCTTCTTAATCGGGAATTTACTGAAGCTTTCTTT
TRBV4-1	NA	15	NA	TRBJ2-3	CASSQVLGSTDTQYF	TGCGCCAGCAGCCAAGTGTTAGGGTCCACAGATACGCAGTATTTT
TRBV5-6	NA	14	TRBD1	TRBJ1-1	CASSTGQENTEAFF	TGTGCCAGCAGCACGGGACAGGAGAACACTGAAGCTTTCTTT
TRBV30	NA	14	NA	TRBJ2-7	CAWARRGPTYEQYF	TGTGCCTGGGCGAGGCGGGGGCCAACCTACGAGCAGTACTTC
TRBV9	NA	15	NA	TRBJ2-5	CASSVVQGGQETQYF	TGTGCCAGCAGCGTAGTCCAGGGTGGTCAAGAGACCCAGTACTTC
TRBV19	NA	16	TRBD1	TRBJ1-1	CASSSNLRGLNTEAFF	TGTGCCAGTAGTTCGAACCTTAGGGGGCTGAACACTGAAGCTTTCTTT
TRBV7-8	NA	17	NA	TRBJ1-6	CASSSRLRDKGNSPLHF	TGTGCCAGCAGCTCACGCCTCCGGGACAAGGGGAATTCACCCCTCCACTTT
TRBV5-1	NA	12	NA	TRBJ2-1	CASSLGQPPHFF	TGCGCCAGCAGCCTCGGACAGCCCCCTCACTTCTTC
TRBV15	few	17	TRBD2	TRBJ2-3	CATSRVVTSGGTDTQYF	TGTGCCACCAGCAGAGTGGTGACTAGCGGGGGCACAGATACGCAGTATTTT
TRBV2	NA	15	TRBD2	TRBJ2-3	CASSRLAGSTDTQYF	TGTGCCAGCAGTCGACTAGCGGGGAGCACAGATACGCAGTATTTT
TRBV6-1	NA	16	NA	TRBJ2-1	CASSEVPTRLDNEQFF	TGTGCCAGCAGTGAGGTCCCGACCCGGCTTGACAATGAGCAGTTCTTC
TRBV4-3	few	13	TRBD1	TRBJ1-2	CASGPTGNYGYTF	TGCGCCAGCGGACCGACAGGGAACTATGGCTACACCTTC
TRBV19	NA	14	NA	TRBJ1-5	CASSIWDSNQPQHF	TGTGCCAGTAGTATCTGGGATAGCAATCAGCCCCAGCATTTT
TRBV29-1	NA	12	NA	TRBJ1-3	CSVGQVGNTIYF	TGCAGCGTTGGGCAGGTTGGAAACACCATATATTTT
TRBV6-5	NA	14	TRBD2	TRBJ2-7	CASSYSRGYYEQYF	TGTGCCAGCAGTTACTCGCGGGGGTACTACGAGCAGTACTTC
TRBV5-1	NA	20	TRBD1	TRBJ1-2	CASSLSRDRGFFGNNYGYTF	TGCGCCAGCAGCCTTTCCCGGGACAGGGGGTTTTTCGGGAATAACTATGGCTACACCTTC
TRBV30	few	15	TRBD1	TRBJ1-1	CAWTTGTGMNTEAFF	TGTGCCTGGACCACCGGGACAGGAATGAACACTGAAGCTTTCTTT
TRBV7-2	NA	17	TRBD2	TRBJ2-1	CASSLPAGQGSYNEQFF	TGTGCCAGCAGCTTACCAGCGGGGCAAGGGTCCTACAATGAGCAGTTCTTC
TRBV5-5	NA	13	NA	TRBJ1-4	CASSLMVPEKLFF	TGTGCCAGCAGCTTGATGGTACCCGAAAAACTGTTTTTT
TRBV6-5	NA	15	NA	TRBJ1-6	CASSRPSGGNSPLHF	TGTGCCAGCAGTCGACCCTCCGGGGGGAATTCACCCCTCCACTTT
TRBV2	NA	16	TRBD1	TRBJ2-1	CASSAETGMYYNEQFF	TGTGCCAGCAGTGCCGAGACAGGGATGTACTACAATGAGCAGTTCTTC